What follows are 8 T cell receptor beta chains derived from one specimen sequenced in a study of blood T cell repertoires in COVID-19. Method: immunoSEQ multiplex PCR; TCRdb's copy keeps in-frame clones and lacks some. The sample consists of approximately 140,000 clones, roughly 76% of them appearing once. Sequencing input: peripheral blood. The receptors were sampled from a human donor with acute or convalescent COVID-19. The donor label of this sample is uncertain.

The CDR3 reads CASGTGGNEQFF. CDR3 DNA: TGTGCCAGCGGGACAGGGGGCAATGAGCAGTTCTTC. This chain joins TRBV6-5 and TRBJ2-1, with 11 bases lining up with TRBD1. The length of the CDR3 is 12 residues. Germline V CDR1 and CDR2: MNHEY, SVGAGI. V lost 8 bases to trimming and J lost 6 bases; unmatched junction nucleotides: 0.

This clone was detected a few times. The V gene is TRBV7-9, the J gene TRBJ2-1; 12 nucleotides align to TRBD2. The length of the CDR3 is 19 residues. CDR1 SEHNR and CDR2 FQNEAQ come from the germline V gene (reference sequence). With 3 bases clipped from V and 4 bases from J, the junction kept 13 bases outside the gene matches. CDR3 sequence reads: CASSFEWSLAGGQYNEQFF. The DNA for the CDR3 is TGTGCCAGCAGCTTCGAATGGTCACTAGCGGGGGGACAGTACAATGAGCAGTTCTTC.

This clone was detected a few times. The DNA of the CDR3 is TGTGCCAGTAGTCTCCGACGCCCACAGGGCGGTGAAAAACTGTTTTTT. Protein product: CASSLRRPQGGEKLFF. The chain recombines TRBV19 with TRBJ1-4; D might be TRBD1 (6 bases). From germline, CDR1 is LNHDA and CDR2 SQIVND (reference sequence). CDR3 length equals 16 residues. V was shortened by 5 bases and J by 7 bases, with 20 bases between the two germline ends.

V usage is TRBV9 and J usage is TRBJ1-2; D uncertain. The CDR3 has 15 residues. Germline CDR1 and CDR2: SGDLS and YYNGEE. V lost 0 bases to trimming and J lost 5 bases, with 14 bases between them. CDR3 nucleotide sequence: TGTGCCAGCAGCGTAGGAGAGGGCCCGAGGTATGGCTACACCTTC. Its protein is CASSVGEGPRYGYTF.

The chain joins TRBV6-5 to TRBJ2-7; TRBD2 matches 12 bases. The V and J ends lost 6 bases and 0 bases, in that order; junction bases with no gene match: 3. Germline-derived CDR1 and CDR2 are MNHEY and SVGAGI. CDR3 length: 15 residues. The CDR3 DNA is TGTGCCAGCAGGATGACTAGCGGGGGCTCCTACGAGCAGTACTTC. The encoded protein is CASRMTSGGSYEQYF.

The V and J genes are TRBV4-2 and TRBJ2-5; TRBD2 matches at 10 bases. Trimming cost V 0 bases and J 3 bases; bases outside gene matches: 1. Germline CDR1 and CDR2: LGHNA and YNFKEQ. CDR3 size: 15 residues. The CDR3 sequence: CASSQESGGEETQYF. The CDR3 DNA reads TGTGCCAGCAGCCAAGAGAGCGGGGGGGAAGAGACCCAGTACTTC.

The chain employs TRBV6-1 and TRBJ1-5, with 7 bases that match TRBD1. The CDR3 is 17 amino acids. Germline loops: CDR1 MNHNS, CDR2 SASEGT. The V and J ends lost 2 bases and 6 bases, in that order; junction bases with no gene match: 13. The CDR3 nucleotides read TGTGCCAGCAGTGAATCCCCTCCTTGGACAGGTGGTCAGCCCCAGCATTTT. This sequence encodes CASSESPPWTGGQPQHF.

As DNA, the CDR3 is TGCAGCGTACTCTCCGGGACTAGCCGTTACAATGAGCAGTTCTTC. Residues: CSVLSGTSRYNEQFF. The chain recombines TRBV29-1 with TRBJ2-1; 9 bases map to TRBD2. The CDR3 totals 15 residues. After removal of 6 bases from V and 4 bases from J, the junction contained 10 bases not matched to a gene. CDR1 and CDR2 (germline): SQVTM, ANQGSEA.